This T cell receptor beta chain is drawn from a study of blood T cell repertoires in COVID-19. Assay used: immunoSEQ multiplex PCR; TCRdb lists only in-frame clones, some missing. The repertoire has over 350,000 clones, roughly 89% of them found once; the top ten carry under 1.5%. CDR3 length: 13 residues. Germline CDR1 reads MDHEN; CDR2 reads SYDVKM. Trimming took off 6 bases at V and 1 base at J, with 9 bases between the two ends. The chain uses TRBV28 and TRBJ1-2, with a weak D call TRBD1 (6 bases). What was sequenced was peripheral blood. The source is a woman aged 30 to 39 with active or convalescent COVID-19. The CDR3 reads CASSQDSNYGYTF. Written as DNA, the CDR3 is TGTGCCAGCAGCCAGGACAGTAACTATGGCTACACCTTC.